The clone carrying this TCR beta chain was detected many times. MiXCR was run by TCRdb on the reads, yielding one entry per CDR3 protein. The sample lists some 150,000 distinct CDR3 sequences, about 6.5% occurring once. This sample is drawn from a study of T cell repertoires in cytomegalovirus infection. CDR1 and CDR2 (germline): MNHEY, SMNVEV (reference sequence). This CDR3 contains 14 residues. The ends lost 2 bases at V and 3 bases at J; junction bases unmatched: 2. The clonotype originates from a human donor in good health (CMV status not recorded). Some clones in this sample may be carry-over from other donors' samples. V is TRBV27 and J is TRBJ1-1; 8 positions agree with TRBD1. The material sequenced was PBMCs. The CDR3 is CASSLNRGDTEAFF. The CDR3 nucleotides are TGTGCCAGCAGTTTAAACAGGGGGGACACTGAAGCTTTCTTT.